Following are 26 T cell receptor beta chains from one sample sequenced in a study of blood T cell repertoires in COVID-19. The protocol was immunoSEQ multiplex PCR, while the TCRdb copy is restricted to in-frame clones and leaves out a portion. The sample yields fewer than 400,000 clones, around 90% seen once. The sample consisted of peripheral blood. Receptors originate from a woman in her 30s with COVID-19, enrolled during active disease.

As DNA, the CDR3 is TGTGCCAGTAGTATAGACCGGGTTGGCACTGAAGCTTTCTTT. This codes for CASSIDRVGTEAFF. The chain employs TRBV19 and TRBJ1-1; D gene ambiguous. V was shortened by 0 bases and J by 4 bases, with 9 bases between the two germline ends. Germline V gives CDR1 LNHDA, CDR2 SQIVND (reference sequence). The CDR3 is 14 amino acids.

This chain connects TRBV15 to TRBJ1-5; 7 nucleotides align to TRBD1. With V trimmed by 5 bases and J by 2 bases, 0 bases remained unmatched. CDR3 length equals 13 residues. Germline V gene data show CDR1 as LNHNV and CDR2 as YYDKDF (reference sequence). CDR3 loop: CATSQGGNQPQHF. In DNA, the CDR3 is TGTGCCACCAGCCAGGGGGGCAATCAGCCCCAGCATTTT. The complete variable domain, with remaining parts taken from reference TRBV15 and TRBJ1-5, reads DAMVIQNPRYQVTQFGKPVTLSCSQTLNHNVMYWYQQKSSQAPKLLFHYYDKDFNNEADTPDNFQSRRPNTSFCFLDIRSPGLGDTAMYLCATSQGGNQPQHFGDGTRLSIL.

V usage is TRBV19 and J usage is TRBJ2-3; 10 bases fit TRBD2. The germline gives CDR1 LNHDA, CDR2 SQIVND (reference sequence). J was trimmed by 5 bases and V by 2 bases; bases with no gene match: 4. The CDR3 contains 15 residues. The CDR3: CASSITSGNRDTQYF. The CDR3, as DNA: TGTGCCAGTAGTATAACTAGCGGGAATCGAGATACGCAGTATTTT. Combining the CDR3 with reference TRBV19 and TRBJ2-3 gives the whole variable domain DGGITQSPKYLFRKEGQNVTLSCEQNLNHDAMYWYRQDPGQGLRLIYYSQIVNDFQKGDIAEGYSVSREKKESFPLTVTSAQKNPTAFYLCASSITSGNRDTQYFGPGTRLTVL.

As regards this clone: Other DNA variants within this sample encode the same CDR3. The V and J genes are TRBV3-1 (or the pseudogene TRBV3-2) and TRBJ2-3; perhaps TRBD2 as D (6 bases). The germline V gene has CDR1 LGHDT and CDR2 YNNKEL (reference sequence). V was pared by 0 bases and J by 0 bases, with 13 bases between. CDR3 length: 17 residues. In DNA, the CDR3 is TGTGCCAGCAGCCAAGATCGCCGACTAGTTAGCACAGATACGCAGTATTTT. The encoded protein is CASSQDRRLVSTDTQYF.

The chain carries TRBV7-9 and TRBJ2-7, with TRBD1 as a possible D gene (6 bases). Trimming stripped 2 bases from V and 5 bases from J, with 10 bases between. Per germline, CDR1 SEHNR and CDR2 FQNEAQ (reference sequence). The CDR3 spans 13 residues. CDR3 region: CASSLMGADEQYF. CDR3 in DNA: TGTGCCAGCAGCTTAATGGGGGCAGACGAGCAGTACTTC.

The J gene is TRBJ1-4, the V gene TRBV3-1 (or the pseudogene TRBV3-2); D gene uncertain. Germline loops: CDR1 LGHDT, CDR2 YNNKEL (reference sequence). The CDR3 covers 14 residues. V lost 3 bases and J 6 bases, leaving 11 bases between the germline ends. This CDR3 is CASSHAVSDEKLFF. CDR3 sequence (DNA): TGTGCCAGCAGCCACGCGGTCTCAGATGAAAAACTGTTTTTT.

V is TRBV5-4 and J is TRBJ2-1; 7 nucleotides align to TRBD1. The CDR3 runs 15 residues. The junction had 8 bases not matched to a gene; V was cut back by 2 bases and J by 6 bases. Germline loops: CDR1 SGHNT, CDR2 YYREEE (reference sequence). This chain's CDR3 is CASSLQQGLANEQFF. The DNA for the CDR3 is TGTGCCAGCAGCTTACAACAGGGGCTGGCCAATGAGCAGTTCTTC.

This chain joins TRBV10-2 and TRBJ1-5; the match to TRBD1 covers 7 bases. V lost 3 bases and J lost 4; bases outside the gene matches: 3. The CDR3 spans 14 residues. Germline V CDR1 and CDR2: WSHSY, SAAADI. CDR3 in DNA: TGCGCCAGCAGTGATGGGACAGCGAATCAGCCCCAGCATTTT. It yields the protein CASSDGTANQPQHF.

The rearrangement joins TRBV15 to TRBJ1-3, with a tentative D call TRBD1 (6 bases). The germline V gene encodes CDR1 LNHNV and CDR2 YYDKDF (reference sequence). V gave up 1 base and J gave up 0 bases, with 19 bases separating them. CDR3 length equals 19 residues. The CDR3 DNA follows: TGTGCCACCAGCAGAGCACCACCCCTACAGGGAAACTCTGGAAACACCATATATTTT. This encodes CATSRAPPLQGNSGNTIYF.

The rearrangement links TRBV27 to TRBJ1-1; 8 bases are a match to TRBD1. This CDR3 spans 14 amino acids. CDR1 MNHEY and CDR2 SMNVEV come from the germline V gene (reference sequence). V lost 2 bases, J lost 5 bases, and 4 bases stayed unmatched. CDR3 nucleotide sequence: TGTGCCAGCAGTTTAAACAGGGGGAGGACTGAAGCTTTCTTT. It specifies CASSLNRGRTEAFF.

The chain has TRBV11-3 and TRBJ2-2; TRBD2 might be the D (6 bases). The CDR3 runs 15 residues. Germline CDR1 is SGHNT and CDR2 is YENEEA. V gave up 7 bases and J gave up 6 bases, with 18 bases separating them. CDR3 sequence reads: CASTGWREKAGELFF. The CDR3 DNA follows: TGTGCCAGCACGGGGTGGAGGGAAAAGGCCGGGGAGCTGTTTTTT.

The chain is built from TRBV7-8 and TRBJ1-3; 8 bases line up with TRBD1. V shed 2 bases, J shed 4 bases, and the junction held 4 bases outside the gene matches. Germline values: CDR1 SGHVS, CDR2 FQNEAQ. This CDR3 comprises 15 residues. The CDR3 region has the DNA TGTGCCAGCAGCTTAATCGGGACAGGAGGAAACACCATATATTTT. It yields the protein CASSLIGTGGNTIYF.

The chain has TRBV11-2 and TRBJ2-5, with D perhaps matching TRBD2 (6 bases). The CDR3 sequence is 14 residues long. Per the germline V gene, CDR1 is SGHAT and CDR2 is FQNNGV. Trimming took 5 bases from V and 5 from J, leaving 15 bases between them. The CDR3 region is CASSGSRREETQYF. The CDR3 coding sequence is TGTGCCAGCAGCGGCTCGCGGAGGGAGGAGACCCAGTACTTC.

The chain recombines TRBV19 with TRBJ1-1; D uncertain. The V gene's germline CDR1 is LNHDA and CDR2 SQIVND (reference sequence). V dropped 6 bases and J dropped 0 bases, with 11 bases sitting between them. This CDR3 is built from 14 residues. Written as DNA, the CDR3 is TGTGCCAGTAGCCCATACATGGTGAACACTGAAGCTTTCTTT. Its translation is CASSPYMVNTEAFF.

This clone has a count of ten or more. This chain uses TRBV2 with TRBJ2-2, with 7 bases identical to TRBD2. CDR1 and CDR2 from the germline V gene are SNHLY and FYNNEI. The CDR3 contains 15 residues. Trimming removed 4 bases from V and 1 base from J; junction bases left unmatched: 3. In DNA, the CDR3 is TGTGCCAGCAGTGGGGAGGGGCGGAACACCGGGGAGCTGTTTTTT. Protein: CASSGEGRNTGELFF.

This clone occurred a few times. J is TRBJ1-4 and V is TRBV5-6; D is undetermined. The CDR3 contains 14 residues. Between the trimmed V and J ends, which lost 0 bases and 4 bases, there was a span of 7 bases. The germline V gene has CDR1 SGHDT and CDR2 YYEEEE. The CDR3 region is CASSLGPGNEKLFF. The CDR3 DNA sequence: TGTGCCAGCAGCTTGGGACCGGGTAATGAAAAACTGTTTTTT.

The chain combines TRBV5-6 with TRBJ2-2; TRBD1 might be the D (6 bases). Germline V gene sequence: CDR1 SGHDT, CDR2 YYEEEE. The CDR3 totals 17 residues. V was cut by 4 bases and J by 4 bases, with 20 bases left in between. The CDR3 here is CASSLYRESGGTGELFF. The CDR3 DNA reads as TGTGCCAGCAGCCTATACAGGGAATCGGGCGGCACCGGGGAGCTGTTTTTT.

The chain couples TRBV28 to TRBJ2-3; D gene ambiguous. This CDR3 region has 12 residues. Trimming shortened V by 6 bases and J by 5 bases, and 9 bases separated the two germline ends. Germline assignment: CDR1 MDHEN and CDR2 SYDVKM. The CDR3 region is CASSPPRDTQYF. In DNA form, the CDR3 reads TGTGCCAGCAGCCCTCCCAGAGATACGCAGTATTTT.

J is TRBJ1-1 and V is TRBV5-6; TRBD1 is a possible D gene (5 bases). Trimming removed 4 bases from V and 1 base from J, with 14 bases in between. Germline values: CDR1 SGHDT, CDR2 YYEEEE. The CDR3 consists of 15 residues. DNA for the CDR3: TGTGCCAGCAGCGATTACAGGAACCAGAACACTGAAGCTTTCTTT. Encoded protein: CASSDYRNQNTEAFF.

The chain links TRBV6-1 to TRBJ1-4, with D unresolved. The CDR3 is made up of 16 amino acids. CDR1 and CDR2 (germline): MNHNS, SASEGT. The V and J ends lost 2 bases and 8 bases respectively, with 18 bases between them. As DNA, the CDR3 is TGTGCCAGCAGTGAAAATCTTCGGCGGGGTGGAGAAAAACTGTTTTTT. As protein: CASSENLRRGGEKLFF.

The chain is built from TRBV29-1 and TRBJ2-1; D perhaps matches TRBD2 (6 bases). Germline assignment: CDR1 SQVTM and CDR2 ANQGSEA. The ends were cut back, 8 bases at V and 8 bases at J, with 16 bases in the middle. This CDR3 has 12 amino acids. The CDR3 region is CSKRSASDEQFF. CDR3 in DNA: TGCAGCAAGCGATCGGCTAGCGATGAGCAGTTCTTC.

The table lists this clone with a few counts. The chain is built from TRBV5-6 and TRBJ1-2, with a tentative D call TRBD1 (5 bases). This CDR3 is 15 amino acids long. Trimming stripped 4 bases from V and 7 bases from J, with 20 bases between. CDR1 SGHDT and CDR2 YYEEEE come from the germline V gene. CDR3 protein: CASSPPTDPFSGYTF. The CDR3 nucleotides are TGTGCCAGCAGCCCACCGACAGATCCCTTCTCTGGCTACACCTTC.

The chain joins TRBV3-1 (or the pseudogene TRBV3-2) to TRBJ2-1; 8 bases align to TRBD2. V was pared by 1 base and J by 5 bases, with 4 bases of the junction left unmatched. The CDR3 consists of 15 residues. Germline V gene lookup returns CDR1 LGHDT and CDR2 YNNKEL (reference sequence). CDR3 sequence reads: CASSQGAGAHNEQFF. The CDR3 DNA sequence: TGTGCCAGCAGCCAAGGAGCGGGGGCCCACAATGAGCAGTTCTTC.

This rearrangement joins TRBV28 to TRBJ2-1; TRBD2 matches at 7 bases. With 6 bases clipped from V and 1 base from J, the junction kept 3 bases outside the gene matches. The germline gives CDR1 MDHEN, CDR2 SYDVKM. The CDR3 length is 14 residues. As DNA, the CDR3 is TGTGCCAGCAGACCTAGCGGATCCTACAATGAGCAGTTCTTC. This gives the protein CASRPSGSYNEQFF.

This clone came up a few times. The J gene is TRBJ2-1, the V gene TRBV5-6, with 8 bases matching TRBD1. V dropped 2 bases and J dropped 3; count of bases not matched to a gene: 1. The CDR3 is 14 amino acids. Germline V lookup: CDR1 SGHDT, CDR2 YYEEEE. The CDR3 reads CASSFTGGYNEQFF. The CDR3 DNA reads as TGTGCCAGCAGCTTCACAGGGGGCTACAATGAGCAGTTCTTC. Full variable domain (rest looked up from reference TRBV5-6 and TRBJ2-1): DAGVTQSPTHLIKTRGQQVTLRCSPKSGHDTVSWYQQALGQGPQFIFQYYEEEERQRGNFPDRFSGHQFPNYSSELNVNALLLGDSALYLCASSFTGGYNEQFFGPGTRLTVL.

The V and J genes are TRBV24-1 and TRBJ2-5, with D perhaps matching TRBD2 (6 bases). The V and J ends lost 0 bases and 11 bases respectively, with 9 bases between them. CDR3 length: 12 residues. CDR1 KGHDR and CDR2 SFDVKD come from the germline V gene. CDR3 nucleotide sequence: TGTGCCACCAGTGATTTGCGGGGGACTCAGTACTTC. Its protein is CATSDLRGTQYF.